The rows below give T cell receptor beta chains drawn from one sample of a study of blood T cell repertoires in COVID-19. TCRdb keeps only in-frame clones here, not all; method: immunoSEQ multiplex PCR. This sample yields roughly 330,000 clones, of which 80% to 90% are seen a single time; roughly 5% belongs to the top ten. Sequencing used PBMCs or T cells enriched from blood (not recorded which). These receptor sequences come from a woman in her twenties or thirties who had recovered from COVID-19. The CDR3 runs from the conserved cysteine through the conserved F or W. The D gene is left open where the match is weak. A row's size may be missing; if present it is once, few, many or a size class.

>TRBD2|-|TRBV4-1|TRBJ2-1
TGCGCCAGCACACCTAGCGGGAGGGGTAGGGTGCAGTTCTTC
CASTPSGRGRVQFF
>TRBD1|-|TRBV4-3|TRBJ1-4
TGCGCCAGCAGCCAAGGGACAGGGTATCAGGAAGAAAAACTGTTTTTT
CASSQGTGYQEEKLFF
>-|-|TRBV5-1|TRBJ2-6
TGCGCCAGCAGCTTGGCCTCAGGGTACTCTGGGGCCAACGTCCTGACTTTC
CASSLASGYSGANVLTF
>TRBD1|-|TRBV11-2|TRBJ1-2
TGTGCCAGCAGCTTAGAGGGCAGGGGACAGTATGGCTACACCTTC
CASSLEGRGQYGYTF
>-|once|TRBV24-1|TRBJ1-1
TGTGCCACCAGTGCTCCGACAGAGACCGGGACTGAAGCTTTCTTT
CATSAPTETGTEAFF
>-|-|TRBV23-1|TRBJ1-3
TGCGCCAGCAGTGGAGCCAAGCTGCCAGCTGGAAACACCATATATTTT
CASSGAKLPAGNTIYF
>-|-|TRBV7-8|TRBJ2-5
TGTGCCAGCAGCTTATTCCAGGGCCAAGAGACCCAGTACTTC
CASSLFQGQETQYF
>-|-|TRBV10-3|TRBJ1-3
TGTGCCATCAGTGTAGGGGACACCTCTGGAAACACCATATATTTT
CAISVGDTSGNTIYF
>TRBD1|-|TRBV6-4|TRBJ1-5
TGTGCCAGCAGTGAAGGGACAGGGGGTGGAGGGCGTCAGCCCCAGCATTTT
CASSEGTGGGGRQPQHF
>-|once|TRBV18|TRBJ1-1
TGTGCCAGCTCACAAAATCCGGGGAACACTGAAGCTTTCTTT
CASSQNPGNTEAFF
>-|-|TRBV11-2|TRBJ1-2
TGTGCCAGCAGCTTAGACCTCGGGGGGCTAGGGGGCTACACCTTC
CASSLDLGGLGGYTF
>-|-|TRBV4-1|TRBJ2-7
TGCGCCAGCAGCCTCCGACAGGAGTACGAGCAGTACTTC
CASSLRQEYEQYF
>TRBD1|-|TRBV23-1|TRBJ2-7
TGCGCCAGCAGTCTCGCCGACAGGGGGCTTTCCTACGAGCAGTACTTC
CASSLADRGLSYEQYF
>-|once|TRBV4-2|TRBJ1-2
TGTGCCAGCAGCCAAGAAGACGGGTTCCAGGGCAATGGCTACACCTTC
CASSQEDGFQGNGYTF
>-|once|TRBV18|TRBJ1-5
TGTGCCAGCTCACCACTCAGGGAGGATCAGCCCCAGCATTTT
CASSPLREDQPQHF
>-|-|TRBV7-8|TRBJ1-5
TGTGCCAGCAGCTTTGGCAGGAAAAATCAGCCCCAGCATTTT
CASSFGRKNQPQHF
>-|-|TRBV5-6|TRBJ1-2
TGTGCCAGCAGCCCGGTAGGCGCGGACTATGGCTACACCTTC
CASSPVGADYGYTF
>-|-|TRBV4-2|TRBJ1-2
TGTGCCAGCAGCCAAGGAGTTACCGAGAGTTATGGCTACACCTTC
CASSQGVTESYGYTF
>-|-|TRBV13|TRBJ2-1
TGTGCCAGCAGCTTAGGGGGACTGGGAAGCAATGAGCAGTTCTTC
CASSLGGLGSNEQFF
>TRBD1|-|TRBV7-6|TRBJ2-3
TGTGCCAGCAGCTCAGGACAGGGGTTAGCAGATACGCAGTATTTT
CASSSGQGLADTQYF
>TRBD1|once|TRBV5-1|TRBJ1-1
TGCGCCAGCAGCTTCTCGGGACAGGGGGTAAGTGAAGCTTTCTTT
CASSFSGQGVSEAFF
>-|-|TRBV5-6|TRBJ1-4
TGTGCCAGCAGCTCGTACGATTGGGAGGAAAAACTGTTTTTT
CASSSYDWEEKLFF
>-|-|TRBV2|TRBJ2-2
TGTGCCAGCAGCCCGACGGCGGGGGCTAACACCGGGGAGCTGTTTTTT
CASSPTAGANTGELFF
>-|-|TRBV3-1/TRBV3-2|TRBJ2-7
TGTGCCAGCAGCCAAGGGTCGGGGGACCCTTACGAGCAGTACTTC
CASSQGSGDPYEQYF
>-|few|TRBV2|TRBJ2-1
TGTGCCAGCAGTGAAGGCAGGGACAATGAGCAGTTCTTC
CASSEGRDNEQFF
>TRBD1|-|TRBV5-1|TRBJ1-1
TGCGCCAGCCAAAATAGACAGGGCTTCACTGAAGCTTTCTTT
CASQNRQGFTEAFF